Included here is one T cell receptor beta chain sequence, with context. It lacks a known antigen. No quality values exist for individual bases; no much larger clone is one base distant. Each collaborating institution followed its own protocols to collect whole blood in K2EDTA tubes. For TCRbeta analysis, collaborators shipped samples in one of three forms: frozen whole blood, isolated PBMCs, or DNA extracted from either of those sample types. Spanning cysteine to phenylalanine, the CDR3 consists of 14 amino acids. CDR3 DNA is the only sequence kept; it has 42 bases, read in frame from the first base. Trimming removed 0 bases from V and 6 bases from J; the gene matches leave 7 bases unexplained. Looking up the germline V gene (reference sequence) yields CDR1 GTSNPN and CDR2 SVGIG. The data belong to a study of blood T cell repertoires in COVID-19 (dated by TCRdb to 2019 to 2021). As for the study more broadly: Collaborator samples came from the United States, Italy and Spain and covered acute and convalescent phases of COVID-19. The material from the prospective study consisted of cDNA or gDNA derived from T cells, B-cell-depleted T cells, or PBMCs. Subjects who had been exposed to COVID-19, were actively infected with it, or had recovered from it provided the deeply sampled blood TCRbeta repertoires that made up the dataset. The repertoires were released in a freely available public database meant as a resource for research on the immune response to SARS-CoV-2. Samples came from the ongoing ImmuneRACE study (first 160 participants) plus 1,254 subjects from 6 global collaborators. Nearly every sample came with metadata listing a de-identified subject ID, COVID-19 status, age in years and sex. Where available, HLA class I and class II types were taken from metadata supplied by the sample provider and were not determined by assay-based typing.

On the study overall, not on this receptor specifically: The amount of clinical and demographic metadata varied by source and participant and was provided uncurated.

TCRbeta CDR3 regions were amplified from genomic DNA by means of the immunoSEQ Assay, a bias-controlled multiplex PCR. In the authors' own workflow: Nucleated cell counts per sample were estimated from amplification of reference gene primers within the assay. Sequence reads were collapsed and filtered to measure the absolute abundance of every unique TCRbeta CDR3 rearrangement. Productive Simpson clonality was computed per sample as the square root of Simpson's diversity index over productive rearrangements. Not all clones reach the TCRdb copy of this immuneACCESS table, which keeps in-frame sequences only. Checked studies attribute under half of the gap to unresolved V genes and leave the rest unexplained. The V and J calls and clone size are taken from that table; D and trimming were inferred from the DNA. For this sample there are around 89,000 clones; 55% to 75% appear just once. Around 14% of the sample lies in the top ten.

Source material: peripheral blood. Here the chain combines TRBV30 and TRBJ1-1; the central 7 bases match TRBD1. The sequence came from a woman older than 75 with acute or convalescent COVID-19. This receptor has the CDR3 CAWSVDREGSEAFF. The nucleotides read TGTGCCTGGAGTGTTGACAGGGAAGGCTCTGAAGCTTTCTTT.